One sample yielded the 16 T cell receptor beta chains listed below, sequenced in a study of cytomegalovirus exposure and HLA in healthy donors. Sequencing used immunoSEQ multiplex PCR; TCRdb keeps in-frame clones, though not all of them. Of approximately 76,000 clones in the sample, approximately 94% were seen once. Sequenced input: PBMCs. These receptors all stem from a young woman in good health and CMV-seropositive.

V usage is TRBV5-8 and J usage is TRBJ1-5; 7 bases agree with TRBD1. V was pared by 4 bases and J by 0 bases, with 13 bases of the junction left unmatched. The CDR3 length is 18 residues. Germline CDR1 and CDR2: SGHTS and YDEGEE. In nucleotides, the CDR3 is TGTGCCAGCAGCACACCGGGACAGTTCATTTATAGCAATCAGCCCCAGCATTTT. This translates into CASSTPGQFIYSNQPQHF. Full variable domain (remainder filled in from reference TRBV5-8 and TRBJ1-5): EAGVTQSPTHLIKTRGQQATLRCSPISGHTSVYWYQQALGLGLQFLLWYDEGEERNRGNFPPRFSGRQFPNYSSELNVNALELEDSALYLCASSTPGQFIYSNQPQHFGDGTRLSIL.

The V call is TRBV21-1, the J call TRBJ1-5; the DNA was not used to check the table's D call, TRBD1. TRBV21-1 is listed as a pseudogene. This CDR3 region has 14 residues. The CDR3 nucleotides read TGTGCCAGCAGCGATACAGGGGGCAAGCAGCCCCAGCATTTT. It is translated as CASSDTGGKQPQHF.

The rearrangement uses TRBV27 and TRBJ2-2; D ambiguous. Trimming pared 3 bases from V and 7 bases from J, leaving 6 bases between. The CDR3 is 12 residues long. Germline-derived CDR1 and CDR2 are MNHEY and SMNVEV (reference sequence). The CDR3 protein is CASSFGLGELFF. The CDR3 bases are TGTGCCAGCAGTTTTGGGCTCGGGGAGCTGTTTTTT.

The chain couples TRBV19 to TRBJ2-5; 8 nucleotides agree with TRBD2. The V gene end was trimmed by 3 bases and the J gene end by 3 bases; junction bases not matched to a gene: 9. The germline V gene encodes CDR1 LNHDA and CDR2 SQIVND (reference sequence). This CDR3 region has 16 residues. This CDR3 is CASSIGRREAKETQYF. CDR3 DNA sequence: TGTGCCAGTAGTATTGGGAGGCGGGAGGCAAAAGAGACCCAGTACTTC.

The chain carries TRBV11-2 and TRBJ2-2; D is undetermined. CDR3 length: 13 residues. Per the germline V gene, CDR1 is SGHAT and CDR2 is FQNNGV. V lost 0 bases, J lost 6 bases, and 5 bases lay in between. DNA of the CDR3: TGTGCCAGCAGCTTAGAACAGTCCGGGGAGCTGTTTTTT. It encodes CASSLEQSGELFF.

This sequence joins TRBV7-2 and TRBJ1-1; the D gene is possibly TRBD1 (6 bases). Deletions cut 2 bases from V and 1 base from J, with 11 bases between. The CDR3 runs 15 residues. The germline V gene has CDR1 SGHTA and CDR2 FQGNSA. CDR3 in DNA: TGTGCCAGCAGCTTAAAAACAGGGCCGAACACTGAAGCTTTCTTT. Encoded protein: CASSLKTGPNTEAFF.

The V and J genes are TRBV5-1 and TRBJ2-5; D might be TRBD2 (5 bases). CDR1 is SGHRS and CDR2 is YFSETQ in the germline V gene. Trimming took 4 bases from V and 5 from J, leaving 15 bases between them. The CDR3 runs to 14 residues. The CDR3 is CASSPGNVAETQYF. The CDR3 DNA sequence: TGCGCCAGCAGCCCGGGGAACGTAGCGGAGACCCAGTACTTC. Combining the CDR3 with reference TRBV5-1 and TRBJ2-5 gives the whole variable domain KAGVTQTPRYLIKTRGQQVTLSCSPISGHRSVSWYQQTPGQGLQFLFEYFSETQRNKGNFPGRFSGRQFSNSRSEMNVSTLELGDSALYLCASSPGNVAETQYFGPGTRLLVL.

The chain combines TRBV5-1 with TRBJ1-5; D is ambiguous. The V end lost 1 base, the J end lost 5 bases, and 10 bases lay between the germline ends. Looked up from germline, CDR1 is SGHRS and CDR2 is YFSETQ. This CDR3 region has 14 residues. CDR3 sequence (DNA): TGCGCCAGCAGCTTGAATTACGGGGATCAGCCCCAGCATTTT. Protein: CASSLNYGDQPQHF.

The chain links TRBV30 to TRBJ2-1; possible D gene TRBD1, 6 bases. This CDR3 is built from 15 residues. V was cut by 2 bases and J by 7 bases, with 18 bases left in between. The V gene's germline CDR1 is GTSNPN and CDR2 SVGIG (reference sequence). The CDR3 bases are TGTGCCTGGAGTCCGGACAGAGAAAGGGAAAATGAGCAGTTCTTC. Its translation is CAWSPDRERENEQFF.

The chain carries TRBV6-5 and TRBJ1-5, with 8 bases fitting TRBD1. V shed 7 bases, J shed 8 bases, and the junction held 10 bases outside the gene matches. Germline assignment: CDR1 MNHEY and CDR2 SVGAGI. The CDR3 consists of 14 residues. CDR3 amino acids: CASIRQGNEKPQHF. The CDR3 region has the DNA TGTGCCAGCATTCGACAGGGGAATGAAAAGCCCCAGCATTTT.

The chain couples TRBV10-3 to TRBJ1-3; 7 bases align to TRBD1. Germline CDR1 and CDR2: ENHRY and SYGVKD. The CDR3 extends over 14 amino acids. The J segment lost 13 bases and the V segment lost 8 bases, leaving 17 bases of the junction unmatched. The CDR3, as DNA: TGTGCCATCGGGACAGAACCCGTCGGGTCGACAATATATTTT. Translated: CAIGTEPVGSTIYF.

The chain employs TRBV6-1 and TRBJ1-2; D remains ambiguous. The CDR3 contains 13 residues. V was trimmed by 8 bases and J by 2 bases, leaving 12 bases between them. The germline V gene encodes CDR1 MNHNS and CDR2 SASEGT. In DNA, the CDR3 is TGTGCCAGCGCCATACGGGAGAACTATGGCTACACCTTC. Protein product: CASAIRENYGYTF.

J is TRBJ1-1 and V is TRBV6-5; D gene uncertain. This CDR3 is 14 amino acids long. Trimming pared 6 bases from V and 8 bases from J, leaving 19 bases between. Germline CDR1 MNHEY, CDR2 SVGAGI. The CDR3 DNA reads as TGTGCCAGCAGAAGGAGTTTGGAGGGCTTAGAAGCTTTCTTT. Protein sequence: CASRRSLEGLEAFF.

The V and J genes are TRBV5-5 and TRBJ1-5; D unclear. The CDR3 totals 13 residues. The germline V and J ends were trimmed by 4 bases and 6 bases, with 11 bases remaining between them. CDR1 and CDR2 (germline): SGHKS, YYEKEE (reference sequence). The CDR3 nucleotides read TGTGCCAGCAGCCCTACCAATAGTCAGCCCCAGCATTTT. Encoded protein: CASSPTNSQPQHF. Using reference TRBV5-5 and TRBJ1-5 for the parts outside the CDR3, the full variable domain is DAGVTQSPTHLIKTRGQQVTLRCSPISGHKSVSWYQQVLGQGPQFIFQYYEKEERGRGNFPDRFSARQFPNYSSELNVNALLLGDSALYLCASSPTNSQPQHFGDGTRLSIL.

The V call is TRBV19, the J call TRBJ1-6; D uncertain. V gave up 5 bases and J gave up 4 bases, with 9 bases separating them. This CDR3 is built from 14 residues. Germline loops: CDR1 LNHDA, CDR2 SQIVND (reference sequence). Here the CDR3 reads CASSHRRYNSPLHF. DNA of the CDR3: TGTGCCAGTAGTCACAGACGGTATAATTCACCCCTCCACTTT.

V gene TRBV7-2 combines with J gene TRBJ1-2; no definite D call. V was cut by 0 bases and J by 1 base, with 6 bases left in between. Germline V gene data show CDR1 as SGHTA and CDR2 as FQGNSA. This CDR3 contains 14 residues. The CDR3 spells CASSLAGSNYGYTF. CDR3 nucleotides: TGTGCCAGCAGCTTAGCGGGGAGTAACTATGGCTACACCTTC.